Listed below are T cell receptor beta chains from one sample, sequenced in a study of blood T cell repertoires in COVID-19. Sequencing used immunoSEQ multiplex PCR; TCRdb keeps in-frame clones, though not all of them. Among 140,000 to 150,000 clones listed, 70% to 85% were seen once. Specimen: peripheral blood. The receptors stem from a man aged 55 to 70 with active or convalescent COVID-19. The CDR3 runs from the conserved cysteine through the conserved F or W. Each record gives: V gene, clone size, J gene, D gene, CDR3 DNA, CDR3 protein. A D gene is named only where the DNA matches it firmly. Expanded clones get a size class; other rows say once, few or many, or leave the size out.

TRBV11-3	NA	TRBJ2-5	TRBD2	TGTGCCAGCAGCCTCCCCGCTGCGGGGGGCGAAGAGACCCAGTACTTC	CASSLPAAGGEETQYF
TRBV24-1	NA	TRBJ2-1	NA	TGTGCCACCAGTGGGGCGGGGTACAATGAGCAGTTCTTC	CATSGAGYNEQFF
TRBV3-1/TRBV3-2	NA	TRBJ2-5	TRBD2	TGTGCCAGCAGCTCGACTAGCGGGGGGCTGTACCAAGAGACCCAGTACTTC	CASSSTSGGLYQETQYF
TRBV4-1	NA	TRBJ1-1	TRBD1	TGCGCCAGCAGCCCCTACACCGGACAGGGGGATACTGAAGCTTTCTTT	CASSPYTGQGDTEAFF
TRBV7-2	NA	TRBJ2-1	NA	TGTGCCAGCAGCTTATATCTAGATGCGTTCTTC	CASSLYLDAFF
TRBV6-2/TRBV6-3	NA	TRBJ2-3	TRBD2	TGTGCCAGCAGCCGATCCGGACTAGCGGAAAGCACAGATACGCAGTATTTT	CASSRSGLAESTDTQYF
TRBV9	NA	TRBJ2-2	TRBD1	TGTGCCAGCCGGACAGGGCCCAACACCGGGGAGCTGTTTTTT	CASRTGPNTGELFF
TRBV11-3	NA	TRBJ1-6	NA	TGTGCCAGCAGCCTCCTTAATTCACCCCTCCACTTT	CASSLLNSPLHF
TRBV6-2/TRBV6-3	NA	TRBJ1-3	NA	TGTGCCAGCAGTCGTCTAATCGAAAACACCATATATTTT	CASSRLIENTIYF
TRBV29-1	NA	TRBJ2-1	TRBD1	TGCAGCGTTGAATTCGGGACAGGGGGTCATGAGCAGTTCTTC	CSVEFGTGGHEQFF
TRBV6-5	once	TRBJ1-2	NA	TGTGCCAGCATCCTAAACCCGGGACAACCTTATGGCTACACCTTC	CASILNPGQPYGYTF
TRBV18	NA	TRBJ2-1	NA	TGTGCCAGCTCACCGACGGCGGATGAGCAGTTCTTC	CASSPTADEQFF
TRBV5-1	NA	TRBJ1-1	TRBD1	TGCGCCAGCAGCTTGGCCGGTCAGGGGGACACTGAAGCTTTCTTT	CASSLAGQGDTEAFF
TRBV5-1	NA	TRBJ1-6	NA	TGCGCCAGCAGCTTGGAAGGGGGAGCCCTCCACTTT	CASSLEGGALHF
TRBV4-1	NA	TRBJ2-1	TRBD2	TGCGCCAGCAGCCAAGACCCCGGGACTAGCGGGAGTACTGAGCAGTTCTTC	CASSQDPGTSGSTEQFF
TRBV5-5	NA	TRBJ1-5	TRBD1	TGTGCCAGCAGCTCGGACAGGGTTAATCAGCCCCAGCATTTT	CASSSDRVNQPQHF
TRBV27	NA	TRBJ1-1	TRBD1	TGTGCCAGCAGTCCTTGGACAGGGAGGCAGGGTGAAGCTTTCTTT	CASSPWTGRQGEAFF
TRBV4-2	NA	TRBJ1-4	TRBD1	TGTGCCAGCAGCCCGTTGGGACAGGGGGCCCTCCATAATGAAAAACTGTTTTTT	CASSPLGQGALHNEKLFF
TRBV5-1	NA	TRBJ2-5	NA	TGCGCCAGCAGCTACAACAGGGTCAGTGGAGAGACCCAGTACTTC	CASSYNRVSGETQYF
TRBV6-2/TRBV6-3	NA	TRBJ1-5	NA	TGTGCCAGCAGTTCACAGATAAGCAATCAGCCCCAGCATTTT	CASSSQISNQPQHF
TRBV7-9	NA	TRBJ2-1	TRBD2	TGTGCCAGCAGCTACGAGCGGGAGAGGCGGAATGAGCAGTTCTTC	CASSYERERRNEQFF
TRBV27	NA	TRBJ2-1	TRBD1	TGTGCCAGCAGTCTGGGACGAAGACAGGGGGGTAACAATGAGCAGTTCTTC	CASSLGRRQGGNNEQFF
TRBV19	NA	TRBJ1-2	NA	TGTGCCAGTAGTATTTTGGCAGGGGACTATGGCTACACCTTC	CASSILAGDYGYTF
TRBV9	NA	TRBJ1-2	NA	TGTGCCAGCAGCGCAATAGGAGCTAACTATGGCTACACCTTC	CASSAIGANYGYTF
TRBV7-9	once	TRBJ2-1	TRBD2	TGTGCCAGCAGCTTATTAGGGGGTTGGACTAGCGGCTCCAATGAGCAGTTCTTC	CASSLLGGWTSGSNEQFF
TRBV15	NA	TRBJ2-3	TRBD1	TGTGCCACCAGCAGAGATTGGGACAGTTATACGCAGTATTTT	CATSRDWDSYTQYF
TRBV12-3/TRBV12-4	NA	TRBJ2-5	NA	TGTGCCAGCAGTTTATCAGGGACCCAGTACTTC	CASSLSGTQYF